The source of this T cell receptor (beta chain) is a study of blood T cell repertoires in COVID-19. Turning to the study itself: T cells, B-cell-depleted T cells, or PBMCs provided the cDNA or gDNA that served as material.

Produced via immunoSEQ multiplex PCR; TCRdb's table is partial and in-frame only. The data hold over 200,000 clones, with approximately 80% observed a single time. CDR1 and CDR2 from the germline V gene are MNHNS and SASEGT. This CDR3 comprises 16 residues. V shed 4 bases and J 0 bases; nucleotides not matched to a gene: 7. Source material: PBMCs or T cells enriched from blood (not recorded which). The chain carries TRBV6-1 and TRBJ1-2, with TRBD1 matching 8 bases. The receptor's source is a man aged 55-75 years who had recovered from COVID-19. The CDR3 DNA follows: TGTGCCAGCAGTGTCAGGGGGCCCCGAGCTAACTATGGCTACACCTTC. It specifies CASSVRGPRANYGYTF.